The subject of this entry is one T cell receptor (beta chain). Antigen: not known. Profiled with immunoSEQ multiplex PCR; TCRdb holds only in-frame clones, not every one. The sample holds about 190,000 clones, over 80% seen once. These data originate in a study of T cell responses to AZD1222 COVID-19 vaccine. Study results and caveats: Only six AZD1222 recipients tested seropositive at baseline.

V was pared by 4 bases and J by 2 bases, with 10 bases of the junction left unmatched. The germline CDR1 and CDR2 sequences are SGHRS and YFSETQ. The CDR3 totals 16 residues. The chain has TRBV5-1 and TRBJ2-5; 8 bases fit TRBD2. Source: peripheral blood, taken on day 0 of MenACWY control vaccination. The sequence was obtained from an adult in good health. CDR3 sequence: CASSQGRGGVQETQYF. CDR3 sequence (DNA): TGCGCCAGCAGCCAGGGACGGGGGGGCGTACAAGAGACCCAGTACTTC.